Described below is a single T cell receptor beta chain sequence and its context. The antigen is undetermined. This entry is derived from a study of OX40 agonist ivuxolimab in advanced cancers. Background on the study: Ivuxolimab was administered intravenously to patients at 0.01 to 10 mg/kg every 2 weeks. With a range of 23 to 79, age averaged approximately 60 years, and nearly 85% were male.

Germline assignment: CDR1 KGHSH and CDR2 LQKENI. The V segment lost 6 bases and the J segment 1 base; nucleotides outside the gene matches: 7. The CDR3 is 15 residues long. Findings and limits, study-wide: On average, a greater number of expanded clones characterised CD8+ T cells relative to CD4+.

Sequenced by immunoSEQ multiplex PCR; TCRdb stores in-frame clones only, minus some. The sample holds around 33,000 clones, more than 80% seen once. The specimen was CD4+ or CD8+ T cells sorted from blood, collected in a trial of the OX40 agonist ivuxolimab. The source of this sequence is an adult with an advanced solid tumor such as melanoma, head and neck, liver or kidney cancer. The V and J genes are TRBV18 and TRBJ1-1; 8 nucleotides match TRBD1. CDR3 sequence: CASSPGGSWNTEAFF. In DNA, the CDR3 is TGTGCCAGCTCGCCAGGGGGCTCCTGGAACACTGAAGCTTTCTTT.